This T cell receptor (beta chain) was obtained from a study of cytomegalovirus exposure and HLA in healthy donors. This CDR3 is 14 amino acids long. J was trimmed by 6 bases and V by 3 bases; bases with no gene match: 3. Germline CDR1 reads MNHEY; CDR2 reads SMNVEV (reference sequence). PCR used 60 Vbeta primers and 13 Jbeta primers. TCRdb's copy holds only in-frame clones and misses some; the assay was immunoSEQ multiplex PCR. Of about 130,000 clones in the sample, roughly 80% were seen once. The sequenced sample was PBMCs. This chain connects TRBV27 to TRBJ2-4, with TRBD1 matching 9 bases. This receptor was obtained from a woman aged 40 to 55 in good health and CMV-seronegative. The CDR3 spells CASSLGTGLNIQYF. The CDR3 bases are TGTGCCAGCAGTTTGGGGACAGGGTTAAACATTCAGTACTTC.